The 21 T cell receptor beta chains in this list originate from one sample, sequenced in a study of blood T cell repertoires in COVID-19. Generated by immunoSEQ multiplex PCR, the TCRdb table keeps only in-frame clones and is missing some. The repertoire holds just over 95,000 clones, with around nine tenths as singletons. The sample taken for sequencing was peripheral blood. These receptors were collected from a man aged 55-75 years with acute or convalescent COVID-19.

This chain connects TRBV7-2 to TRBJ1-2; the D gene is possibly TRBD1 (6 bases). Germline assignment: CDR1 SGHTA and CDR2 FQGNSA. The CDR3 is 16 amino acids. V was shortened by 5 bases and J by 6 bases, with 22 bases between the two germline ends. The CDR3 protein is CASSPPGGGRRNGYTF. CDR3 in DNA: TGTGCCAGCAGCCCCCCCGGGGGGGGGCGGAGGAATGGCTACACCTTC.

This chain links TRBV11-3 with TRBJ1-1; D remains unclear. Deletions cut 1 base from V and 0 bases from J, with 6 bases between. Germline V gene sequence: CDR1 SGHNT, CDR2 YENEEA. This CDR3 region has 14 residues. Here the CDR3 reads CASSLGHMNTEAFF. The CDR3 region has the DNA TGTGCCAGCAGCTTAGGACACATGAACACTGAAGCTTTCTTT.

This chain connects TRBV5-1 to TRBJ1-4; 8 bases map to TRBD1. Germline loops: CDR1 SGHRS, CDR2 YFSETQ. The CDR3 loop spans 17 amino acids. The V gene end was trimmed by 1 base and the J gene end by 4 bases; junction bases not matched to a gene: 9. The CDR3 DNA sequence: TGCGCCAGCAGCTTGTCCCCAGGGGGCTCATTTAATGAAAAACTGTTTTTT. Protein sequence: CASSLSPGGSFNEKLFF.

This clone was counted once. The chain has TRBV10-2 and TRBJ1-3; weak D call: TRBD1 (5 bases). The germline V and J ends were trimmed by 4 bases and 4 bases, with 8 bases remaining between them. The CDR3 length is 13 residues. Germline assignment: CDR1 WSHSY and CDR2 SAAADI. The CDR3 spells CASSVEGGNTIYF. CDR3 in DNA: TGCGCCAGCAGTGTGGAGGGGGGAAACACCATATATTTT.

The V call is TRBV3-1 (or the pseudogene TRBV3-2), the J call TRBJ2-7; D uncertain. Trimming shortened V by 4 bases and J by 4 bases, and 5 bases separated the two germline ends. Per germline, CDR1 LGHDT and CDR2 YNNKEL (reference sequence). CDR3 length equals 11 residues. The CDR3 DNA sequence: TGTGCCAGCAGCCGAGGTTACGAGCAGTACTTC. Translating it yields CASSRGYEQYF.

The V gene is TRBV5-1, the J gene TRBJ2-1, with 8 positions matching TRBD1. Per germline, CDR1 SGHRS and CDR2 YFSETQ. V shed 8 bases, J shed 7 bases, and the junction held 5 bases outside the gene matches. CDR3 length equals 12 residues. The CDR3 DNA follows: TGCGCCAGTTCGACAGGGGTGAATGAGCAGTTCTTC. Its protein is CASSTGVNEQFF. The full variable domain, rest sourced from reference TRBV5-1 and TRBJ2-1, is KAGVTQTPRYLIKTRGQQVTLSCSPISGHRSVSWYQQTPGQGLQFLFEYFSETQRNKGNFPGRFSGRQFSNSRSEMNVSTLELGDSALYLCASSTGVNEQFFGPGTRLTVL.

In its sample, this clone was seen once. The V and J genes are TRBV30 and TRBJ1-5, with D possibly matching TRBD1 (5 bases). This CDR3 region has 15 residues. The V end lost 0 bases, the J end lost 6 bases, and 15 bases lay between the germline ends. Germline loops: CDR1 GTSNPN, CDR2 SVGIG (reference sequence). CDR3 residues: CAWSVWQGSGQPQHF. The CDR3 DNA sequence: TGTGCCTGGAGTGTATGGCAGGGCTCGGGTCAGCCCCAGCATTTT.

This sequence joins TRBV5-8 and TRBJ1-5; 7 positions agree with TRBD1. The CDR3 length is 17 residues. CDR1 and CDR2 from the germline V gene are SGHTS and YDEGEE. Unmatched junction bases numbered 10, after V lost 4 bases and J lost 0 bases. This CDR3 is CASSPTPGQRSNQPQHF. CDR3 DNA sequence: TGTGCCAGCAGCCCCACTCCGGGACAGCGTAGCAATCAGCCCCAGCATTTT.

The chain carries TRBV7-2 and TRBJ2-1; the D gene is possibly TRBD2 (5 bases). The CDR3 runs 14 residues. V was clipped by 2 bases and J by 5 bases, with 10 bases between them. The germline CDR1 and CDR2 sequences are SGHTA and FQGNSA. The CDR3 DNA sequence: TGTGCCAGCAGCTTACAGCGGACCAACAATGAGCAGTTCTTC. It codes for CASSLQRTNNEQFF.

The rearrangement uses TRBV25-1 and TRBJ1-1; D may be TRBD1 (5 bases). This CDR3 is 12 amino acids long. V lost 6 bases to trimming and J lost 2 bases, with 7 bases between them. Germline V gene sequence: CDR1 MGHDK, CDR2 SYGVNS. CDR3 in amino acids: CASSRVNTEAFF. CDR3 nucleotide sequence: TGTGCCAGCAGCAGGGTTAACACTGAAGCTTTCTTT.

V gene TRBV19 combines with J gene TRBJ2-2, with D tentatively TRBD2 (6 bases). The CDR3 consists of 15 residues. The germline gives CDR1 LNHDA, CDR2 SQIVND (reference sequence). V was shortened by 6 bases and J by 1 base, with 12 bases between the two germline ends. The DNA for the CDR3 is TGTGCCAGTAGGGGGGGACTCATGAACACCGGGGAGCTGTTTTTT. It specifies CASRGGLMNTGELFF. Supplemented by reference TRBV19 and TRBJ2-2, the full variable domain reads DGGITQSPKYLFRKEGQNVTLSCEQNLNHDAMYWYRQDPGQGLRLIYYSQIVNDFQKGDIAEGYSVSREKKESFPLTVTSAQKNPTAFYLCASRGGLMNTGELFFGEGSRLTVL.

The chain joins TRBV21-1 to TRBJ1-3. TRBV21-1 is shown as a pseudogene. The CDR3 length is 16 residues. As DNA, the CDR3 is TGTGCCAGCAGCATATACTCAAGCCCGGGAGGAAACACCATATATTTT. Translating gives CASSIYSSPGGNTIYF.

This clone is a singleton in its sample. V and J are TRBV20-1 and TRBJ1-1; weak D call: TRBD1 (5 bases). The CDR3 has 14 amino acids. Germline V gives CDR1 DFQATT, CDR2 SNEGSKA (reference sequence). V lost 3 bases and J 9 bases, leaving 20 bases between the germline ends. Here the CDR3 reads CSASILGGVVKAFF. As DNA, the CDR3 is TGCAGTGCTAGTATTTTGGGAGGGGTGGTTAAAGCTTTCTTT.

The chain is built from TRBV3-1 (or the pseudogene TRBV3-2) and TRBJ1-6; TRBD1 matches 7 bases. The ends lost 4 bases at V and 6 bases at J; junction bases unmatched: 3. Per germline, CDR1 LGHDT and CDR2 YNNKEL (reference sequence). The length of the CDR3 is 14 residues. The CDR3 region has the DNA TGTGCCAGCAGCCGCCGGGACAGTAATTCACCCCTCCACTTT. Its translation is CASSRRDSNSPLHF.

This chain connects TRBV12-3 or TRBV12-4 to TRBJ1-1, with TRBD1 as a possible D gene (6 bases). Between the trimmed V and J ends, which lost 2 bases and 9 bases, there was a span of 13 bases. The CDR3 loop spans 13 amino acids. The CDR3 here is CASSLQGRVQAFF. The CDR3 bases are TGTGCCAGCAGTTTACAGGGGAGGGTCCAAGCTTTCTTT.

J is TRBJ1-1 and V is TRBV6-5; D unresolved. CDR3 length: 14 residues. Between the trimmed V and J ends, which lost 6 bases and 0 bases, there was a span of 11 bases. Per the germline V gene, CDR1 is MNHEY and CDR2 is SVGAGI. Written as DNA, the CDR3 is TGTGCCAGCAGCTACAGCGAGATGAACACTGAAGCTTTCTTT. Its protein product is CASSYSEMNTEAFF.

The chain is built from TRBV18 and TRBJ2-1, with TRBD2 matching 9 bases. Germline V gene sequence: CDR1 KGHSH, CDR2 LQKENI. CDR3 length equals 15 residues. V lost 0 bases to trimming and J lost 5 bases; unmatched junction nucleotides: 2. This CDR3 reads CASSPPLAGNNEQFF. In nucleotides, the CDR3 is TGTGCCAGCTCACCACCCCTAGCGGGGAACAATGAGCAGTTCTTC.

The V call is TRBV6-5, the J call TRBJ1-1; 8 bases align to TRBD1. The CDR3 runs to 14 residues. The J segment lost 4 bases and the V segment lost 6 bases, leaving 7 bases of the junction unmatched. Germline V CDR1 and CDR2: MNHEY, SVGAGI. The CDR3 spells CASSSGQGSTEAFF. In DNA, the CDR3 is TGTGCCAGCAGCTCCGGACAGGGAAGCACTGAAGCTTTCTTT.

This chain connects TRBV5-6 to TRBJ1-5; perhaps TRBD1 as D (6 bases). V was shortened by 0 bases and J by 3 bases, with 7 bases between the two germline ends. CDR3 length: 14 residues. From germline, CDR1 is SGHDT and CDR2 YYEEEE. The CDR3 reads CASSLAGANQPQHF. The CDR3 nucleotides are TGTGCCAGCAGCTTGGCAGGGGCCAATCAGCCCCAGCATTTT.

V gene TRBV6-1 combines with J gene TRBJ2-1; tentative D call: TRBD1 (6 bases). Germline values: CDR1 MNHNS, CDR2 SASEGT. V was cut by 1 base and J by 2 bases, with 9 bases left in between. The CDR3 has 15 amino acids. The CDR3 DNA reads TGTGCCAGCAGTGAAGGGACAGCAACCTACAATGAGCAGTTCTTC. Amino acids: CASSEGTATYNEQFF.

The J gene is TRBJ1-1, the V gene TRBV5-4; the D gene is possibly TRBD1 (5 bases). Per germline, CDR1 SGHNT and CDR2 YYREEE (reference sequence). The CDR3 totals 15 residues. Trimming took 3 bases from V and 0 from J, leaving 12 bases between them. CDR3 sequence reads: CASSSRQNMNTEAFF. The CDR3 DNA is TGTGCCAGCAGCTCCCGACAGAATATGAACACTGAAGCTTTCTTT.